A single sample is the source of the 27 T cell receptor beta chains below, sequenced in a study of shared clonotypes between healthy human individuals. Repertoires were generated with immunoSEQ multiplex PCR, while TCRdb's copy carries only in-frame clones and drops some. This sample carries under 1,100,000 clones, about four fifths of them seen once, and the ten largest clones take 0.6% to 0.75%. The sample was memory CD4+ T cells from PBMCs. The subset was: CD45RA-negative fraction. The receptors originated from a man aged 18 to 35 in good health. Some clones in this sample may be carry-over from other donors' samples.

The rearrangement links TRBV28 to TRBJ2-7; 12 bases fit TRBD1. The CDR3 extends over 14 amino acids. Trimming at V came to 6 bases and at J to 6 bases, leaving 6 bases not matched to a gene. Per germline, CDR1 MDHEN and CDR2 SYDVKM. The CDR3 reads CASRPGQGAVEQYF. As DNA, the CDR3 is TGTGCCAGCAGGCCGGGACAGGGGGCTGTCGAGCAGTACTTC. Complete variable domain (other parts from reference TRBV28 and TRBJ2-7): DVKVTQSSRYLVKRTGEKVFLECVQDMDHENMFWYRQDPGLGLRLIYFSYDVKMKEKGDIPEGYSVSREKKERFSLILESASTNQTSMYLCASRPGQGAVEQYFGPGTRLTVT.

The chain carries TRBV28 and TRBJ1-1; no definite D call. The germline V and J ends were trimmed by 6 bases and 1 base, with 12 bases remaining between them. CDR3 size: 14 residues. Germline lookup yields CDR1 MDHEN and CDR2 SYDVKM. CDR3 sequence reads: CASSPPSGNTEAFF. CDR3 bases: TGTGCCAGCAGCCCACCCTCAGGGAACACTGAAGCTTTCTTT. Looking up the rest from reference TRBV28 and TRBJ1-1 gives the full variable domain: DVKVTQSSRYLVKRTGEKVFLECVQDMDHENMFWYRQDPGLGLRLIYFSYDVKMKEKGDIPEGYSVSREKKERFSLILESASTNQTSMYLCASSPPSGNTEAFFGQGTRLTVV.

The chain links TRBV9 to TRBJ2-1; 9 nucleotides line up with TRBD1. Trimming at V came to 2 bases and at J to 4 bases, leaving 4 bases not matched to a gene. The CDR3 sequence is 15 residues long. Germline CDR1 SGDLS, CDR2 YYNGEE. CDR3 protein: CASSVRTGAYNEQFF. CDR3 coding DNA: TGTGCCAGCAGCGTGCGGACAGGGGCTTACAATGAGCAGTTCTTC.

V gene TRBV29-1 combines with J gene TRBJ2-7, with TRBD1 matching over 10 bases. CDR3 length equals 14 residues. The germline gives CDR1 SQVTM, CDR2 ANQGSEA. V shed 4 bases, J shed 2 bases, and the junction held 5 bases outside the gene matches. The CDR3 DNA follows: TGCAGCGTTGCAGGGGACAGGGGTCCCTACGAGCAGTACTTC. As protein: CSVAGDRGPYEQYF.

The chain is built from TRBV28 and TRBJ2-3; 11 bases fit TRBD2. The CDR3 runs to 15 residues. V gave up 6 bases and J gave up 4 bases; unmatched junction bases: 6. Germline assignment: CDR1 MDHEN and CDR2 SYDVKM. In nucleotides, the CDR3 is TGTGCCAGCAGCACCCTAGCGGGAGGCTCAGATACGCAGTATTTT. It is translated as CASSTLAGGSDTQYF.

The V gene is TRBV19, the J gene TRBJ2-2, with D tentatively TRBD1 or TRBD2 (5 bases each). Germline CDR1 reads LNHDA; CDR2 reads SQIVND (reference sequence). Trimming took 7 bases from V and 7 from J, leaving 19 bases between them. The CDR3 contains 15 residues. The CDR3 region is CASTLRASLGGELFF. The CDR3, as DNA: TGTGCCAGTACCCTCAGGGCTAGCTTAGGCGGGGAGCTGTTTTTT.

The chain couples TRBV7-2 to TRBJ2-5; D is unclear. The CDR3 runs 16 residues. Trimming shortened V by 2 bases and J by 2 bases, and 15 bases separated the two germline ends. Germline V lookup: CDR1 SGHTA, CDR2 FQGNSA. The CDR3 DNA reads TGTGCCAGCAGCTTAAACGTTCGCACACTTCAAGAGACCCAGTACTTC. This sequence encodes CASSLNVRTLQETQYF.

The genes are TRBV9 and TRBJ2-1; possibly TRBD2 for D (6 bases). Trimming pared 0 bases from V and 0 bases from J, leaving 10 bases between. Per germline, CDR1 SGDLS and CDR2 YYNGEE. The CDR3 runs to 16 residues. CDR3 amino acids: CASSVGEANSYNEQFF. DNA for the CDR3: TGTGCCAGCAGCGTAGGGGAGGCTAACTCCTACAATGAGCAGTTCTTC. Based on the CDR3 plus reference TRBV9 and TRBJ2-1, the full variable domain is DSGVTQTPKHLITATGQRVTLRCSPRSGDLSVYWYQQSLDQGLQFLIQYYNGEERAKGNILERFSAQQFPDLHSELNLSSLELGDSALYFCASSVGEANSYNEQFFGPGTRLTVL.

The rearrangement joins TRBV28 to TRBJ1-3, with TRBD1 as a possible D gene (6 bases). This CDR3 comprises 17 residues. V lost 6 bases, J lost 1 base, and 19 bases lay in between. Per the germline V gene, CDR1 is MDHEN and CDR2 is SYDVKM. CDR3 protein: CASSLPGVWVSGNTIYF. For the CDR3, the DNA is TGTGCCAGCAGCCTCCCAGGGGTATGGGTATCTGGAAACACCATATATTTT.

The chain combines TRBV6-5 with TRBJ1-1; TRBD1 matches at 8 bases. The CDR3 runs 15 residues. V lost 2 bases, J lost 5 bases, and 7 bases stayed unmatched. The germline V gene encodes CDR1 MNHEY and CDR2 SVGAGI. CDR3 in amino acids: CASSYLQGARTEAFF. The CDR3 coding sequence is TGTGCCAGCAGTTACCTCCAGGGGGCACGGACTGAAGCTTTCTTT.

The V and J genes are TRBV6-5 and TRBJ1-3; D uncertain. V was shortened by 5 bases and J by 2 bases, with 13 bases between the two germline ends. This CDR3 comprises 15 residues. Germline CDR1 is MNHEY and CDR2 is SVGAGI. CDR3 protein: CASSTSFGPGNTIYF. Here the CDR3 DNA reads TGTGCCAGCAGTACCTCTTTCGGTCCTGGAAACACCATATATTTT.

The table lists this clone with a few counts. The V and J genes are TRBV7-2 and TRBJ1-2; 7 bases map to TRBD1. CDR3 size: 14 residues. The junction had 11 bases not matched to a gene; V was cut back by 7 bases and J by 6 bases. CDR1 and CDR2 from the germline V gene are SGHTA and FQGNSA. CDR3 amino acids: CASNRERGRDGYTF. In DNA form, the CDR3 reads TGTGCCAGCAACCGAGAGAGGGGGCGTGATGGCTACACCTTC.

The CDR3 DNA reads TGTGCCACCCAGGGGAGGTCCTACGAGCAGTACTTC. It is translated as CATQGRSYEQYF. The chain couples TRBV10-3 to TRBJ2-7, with D perhaps being TRBD1 or TRBD2 (6 bases each). V gave up 10 bases and J gave up 1 base, with 11 bases separating them. This CDR3 contains 12 residues. Germline CDR1 reads ENHRY; CDR2 reads SYGVKD.

This clone was seen a few times. The chain is built from TRBV5-6 and TRBJ1-4; D perhaps matches TRBD1 (5 bases). The CDR3 spans 15 residues. Germline V lookup: CDR1 SGHDT, CDR2 YYEEEE. V shed 2 bases and J shed 4 bases, with 12 bases lying between them. The CDR3 loop reads CASSFPGLNNEKLFF. DNA for the CDR3: TGTGCCAGCAGCTTCCCGGGACTGAATAATGAAAAACTGTTTTTT.

The chain links TRBV5-1 to TRBJ2-1, with 7 bases lining up with TRBD2. From germline, CDR1 is SGHRS and CDR2 YFSETQ. CDR3 length: 14 residues. V shed 7 bases and J 8 bases; nucleotides not matched to a gene: 12. The CDR3 here is CASRLTAGRHEQFF. CDR3 bases: TGCGCCAGCCGTCTTACGGCCGGGAGGCATGAGCAGTTCTTC.

The rearrangement uses TRBV19 and TRBJ2-7; no clear D. The V and J ends lost 11 bases and 5 bases respectively, with 16 bases between them. Looked up from germline, CDR1 is LNHDA and CDR2 is SQIVND (reference sequence). The CDR3 is 12 residues long. CDR3 in amino acids: CASKRRAHEQYF. The CDR3 DNA is TGTGCCTCGAAACGAAGGGCCCACGAGCAGTACTTC. Together with reference TRBV19 and TRBJ2-7, the CDR3 gives the full variable domain: DGGITQSPKYLFRKEGQNVTLSCEQNLNHDAMYWYRQDPGQGLRLIYYSQIVNDFQKGDIAEGYSVSREKKESFPLTVTSAQKNPTAFYLCASKRRAHEQYFGPGTRLTVT.

CDR3 coding DNA: TGTGCCAGCAGCTTAGAGCTGTTTTTT. It specifies CASSLELFF. The gene calls are TRBV7-4 and TRBJ2-2; D not resolved. The length of the CDR3 is 9 residues. Germline V lookup: CDR1 SGHVT, CDR2 SQSDAQ. V lost 1 base and J lost 12, with 0 bases in between.

The chain has TRBV30 and TRBJ2-1; D unclear. The CDR3 runs 12 residues. Germline CDR1 GTSNPN, CDR2 SVGIG (reference sequence). Trimming left V 6 bases short and J 7 bases short, with 13 bases between. The CDR3 spells CACLPWRNEQFF. The DNA of the CDR3 is TGTGCCTGCCTACCCTGGAGAAATGAGCAGTTCTTC.

CDR3: CASRHWGGVITF. CDR3 DNA sequence: TGTGCCAGCAGGCACTGGGGAGGGGTGATCACCTTC. The rearrangement links TRBV7-9 to TRBJ1-2; weak D call: TRBD1 (5 bases). Germline lookup yields CDR1 SEHNR and CDR2 FQNEAQ (reference sequence). CDR3 length equals 12 residues. V lost 6 bases, J lost 13 bases, and 18 bases lay in between.

About this clone itself: Being one base from a much bigger clone, this may be a read error. The same CDR3 is also encoded by other DNA sequences in this sample. The chain couples TRBV28 to TRBJ2-7; 7 bases match TRBD2. The CDR3 is made up of 14 amino acids. Germline V lookup: CDR1 MDHEN, CDR2 SYDVKM. With 6 bases clipped from V and 0 bases from J, the junction kept 5 bases outside the gene matches. In DNA form, the CDR3 reads TGTGCCAGCAGCGAAGGCGGGGGCTCCTACGAGCAGTACTTC. As protein: CASSEGGGSYEQYF.

Ten or more counts support this clone. The CDR3 is CASSQDWDRAPYEQYF. CDR3 sequence (DNA): TGCGCCAGCAGCCAAGATTGGGACAGGGCCCCTTACGAGCAGTACTTC. J is TRBJ2-7 and V is TRBV4-3; 9 bases fit TRBD1. CDR1 LGHNA and CDR2 YSLEER come from the germline V gene. V was pared by 0 bases and J by 4 bases, with 7 bases of the junction left unmatched. The CDR3 consists of 16 residues.

A single count supports this clone. The chain has TRBV19 and TRBJ1-1; TRBD1 matches 7 bases. The CDR3 is 14 amino acids. Germline lookup yields CDR1 LNHDA and CDR2 SQIVND (reference sequence). V was pared by 3 bases and J by 5 bases, with 6 bases of the junction left unmatched. In DNA, the CDR3 is TGTGCCAGTAGTATCCGCAGGGGGGTAACTGAAGCTTTCTTT. Amino acid sequence: CASSIRRGVTEAFF.

The CDR3 loop reads CAWRSPGQRLYEQYF. CDR3 bases: TGTGCCTGGAGATCCCCGGGACAGCGACTATACGAGCAGTACTTC. The chain joins TRBV30 to TRBJ2-7; 7 nucleotides align to TRBD1. Looked up from germline, CDR1 is GTSNPN and CDR2 is SVGIG (reference sequence). The CDR3 extends over 15 amino acids. After removal of 3 bases from V and 4 bases from J, the junction contained 12 bases not matched to a gene.

V usage is TRBV2 and J usage is TRBJ2-5; 9 positions match TRBD1. The V segment lost 6 bases and the J segment 2 bases; nucleotides outside the gene matches: 4. The length of the CDR3 is 14 residues. The germline CDR1 and CDR2 sequences are SNHLY and FYNNEI. The CDR3 is CASSTDRGQETQYF. The CDR3, as DNA: TGTGCCAGCAGCACAGACAGGGGGCAAGAGACCCAGTACTTC.

This clone was detected many times. V gene TRBV6-1 combines with J gene TRBJ1-2; no clear D. V lost 2 bases, J lost 8 bases, and 6 bases lay in between. The CDR3 totals 11 residues. CDR1 MNHNS and CDR2 SASEGT come from the germline V gene. In nucleotides, the CDR3 is TGTGCCAGCAGTGAATCCGGAGGCTACACCTTC. Protein: CASSESGGYTF.

CDR3 protein: CASNLVGQGTQPQHF. CDR3 in DNA: TGTGCCAGCAACTTGGTGGGACAGGGGACTCAGCCCCAGCATTTT. The V and J genes are TRBV2 and TRBJ1-5; the match to TRBD1 covers 10 bases. With 7 bases clipped from V and 6 bases from J, the junction kept 9 bases outside the gene matches. In germline, CDR1 is SNHLY, CDR2 FYNNEI. The CDR3 contains 15 residues.

This rearrangement joins TRBV5-8 to TRBJ2-1; D unclear. This CDR3 has 17 amino acids. The germline V gene encodes CDR1 SGHTS and CDR2 YDEGEE. Trimming pared 0 bases from V and 5 bases from J, leaving 18 bases between. Here the CDR3 reads CASSLATFPTKNNEQFF. CDR3 DNA: TGTGCCAGCAGCTTGGCCACGTTTCCTACCAAGAACAATGAGCAGTTCTTC. Together with reference TRBV5-8 and TRBJ2-1, the CDR3 gives the full variable domain: EAGVTQSPTHLIKTRGQQATLRCSPISGHTSVYWYQQALGLGLQFLLWYDEGEERNRGNFPPRFSGRQFPNYSSELNVNALELEDSALYLCASSLATFPTKNNEQFFGPGTRLTVL.